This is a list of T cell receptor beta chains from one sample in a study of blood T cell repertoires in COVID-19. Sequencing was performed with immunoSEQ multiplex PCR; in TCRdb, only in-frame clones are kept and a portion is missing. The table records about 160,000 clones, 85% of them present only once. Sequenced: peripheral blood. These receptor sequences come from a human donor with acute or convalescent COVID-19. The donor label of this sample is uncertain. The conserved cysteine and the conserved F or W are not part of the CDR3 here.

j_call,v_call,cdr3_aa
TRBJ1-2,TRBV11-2,ASSNDRNYGYT
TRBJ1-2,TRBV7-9,ASSHRPGNGGYT
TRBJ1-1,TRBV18,ASSTVNTEAF
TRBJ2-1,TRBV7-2,ASSPLAGGSYNEQF
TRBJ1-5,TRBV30,AWSVAGHGKPQH
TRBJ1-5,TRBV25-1,ASRGTGNQPQH
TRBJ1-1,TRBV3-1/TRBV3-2,ASSPFRDRGNTEAF
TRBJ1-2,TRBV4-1,ASSQGDRRTNYGYT
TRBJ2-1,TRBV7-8,ASSRAGTSGHNEQF
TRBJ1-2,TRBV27,ASSLSEGTHYGYT
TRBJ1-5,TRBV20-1,SASRGAGDQPQH
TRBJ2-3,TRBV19,ATTPGLAKLTDTQY
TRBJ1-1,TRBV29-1,SARAGEGTEAF
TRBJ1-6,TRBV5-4,ASSPNRDSLH
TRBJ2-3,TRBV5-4,ASSLGLAGARTDTQY
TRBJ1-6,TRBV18,ASSRGQGDSPLH
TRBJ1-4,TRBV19,ASRPPGQSNEKLF
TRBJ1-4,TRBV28,ASSFAGANEKLF
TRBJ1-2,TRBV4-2,ASSQQTGVDIVTNYGYT
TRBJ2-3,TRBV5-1,ASSLGGTGGGGTDTQY
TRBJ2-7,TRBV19,ASSMRPSGESYEQY
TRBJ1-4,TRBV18,ASSPPAGGGEKLF
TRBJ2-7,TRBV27,ASSHHDRVGEQY
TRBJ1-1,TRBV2,ASSGQGQMNTEAF
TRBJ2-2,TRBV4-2,ASSLGLQNTGELF
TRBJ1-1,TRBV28,ASSPPGGLTEAF